The present TCR beta chain was sequenced within a study of CD8 T cells in Susac syndrome. RNA was extracted with the RNeasy kit, and a quantity of roughly 0.45 to 1 ug was reverse transcribed using random hexamers. TCRdb itself ran the immunoSEQ multiplex PCR reads through MiXCR, one entry per CDR3 protein. The sample includes about 180,000 distinct CDR3 sequences, 93% of them seen just once. Sequencing of TCR beta was performed on blood CD8+ and CD4+ T cells. The sequenced sample consisted of CD4+ T cells from PBMCs. The receptor was isolated from a human donor with multiple sclerosis.

Written as DNA, the CDR3 is TGTGCCAGCAGCTCCGCACCAGCGGGGGGGTATGAGCAGTTCTTC. It encodes CASSSAPAGGYEQFF. The J gene is TRBJ2-1, the V gene TRBV28; 10 bases agree with TRBD2. CDR3 length: 15 amino acids. V was pared by 6 bases and J by 8 bases, with 10 bases of the junction left unmatched. The germline CDR1 and CDR2 sequences are MDHEN and SYDVKM.